The 25 T cell receptor beta chains below come from one sample, sequenced in a study of PD-1 blockade in classical Hodgkin lymphoma. Sequencing used immunoSEQ multiplex PCR; TCRdb keeps in-frame clones, though not all of them. The profile covers under 100,000 clones, with approximately 80% appearing a single time and approximately 12% taken by the ten largest. Patients all relapsed after autologous stem cell transplantation, and there was variation in brentuximab vedotin exposure. The sequenced sample was peripheral blood mononuclear cells (PBMCs), obtained at baseline. The receptors shown here come from a human donor with classical Hodgkin lymphoma.

The chain joins TRBV10-1 to TRBJ2-2; D unclear. Germline CDR1 reads WNHNN; CDR2 reads SYGVQD (reference sequence). This CDR3 region has 13 residues. V gave up 7 bases and J gave up 0 bases, with 6 bases separating them. The DNA of the CDR3 is TGCGCCAGCACAGCATCGAACACCGGGGAGCTGTTTTTT. Translation gives CASTASNTGELFF.

V usage is TRBV27 and J usage is TRBJ2-2; D is possibly TRBD2 (6 bases). CDR3 size: 15 residues. V shed 2 bases and J shed 6 bases, with 13 bases lying between them. The germline V gene has CDR1 MNHEY and CDR2 SMNVEV (reference sequence). This CDR3 is CASSLRWREAGELFF. The DNA for the CDR3 is TGTGCCAGCAGTTTACGGTGGAGGGAGGCCGGGGAGCTGTTTTTT.

The J gene is TRBJ1-2, the V gene TRBV14, with 7 bases matching TRBD1. V shed 1 base, J shed 8 bases, and the junction held 22 bases outside the gene matches. The germline gives CDR1 SGHDN, CDR2 FVKESK. The length of the CDR3 is 19 residues. CDR3 coding DNA: TGTGCCAGCAGCCAAGGCCCCATTCTCCAGGACAGGTGGCTGCAGGGCTACACCTTC. Translating it yields CASSQGPILQDRWLQGYTF.

The V and J genes are TRBV6-6 and TRBJ2-7, with D unclear. V lost 2 bases to trimming and J lost 0 bases, with 11 bases between them. CDR1 is MNHNY and CDR2 is SVGAGI in the germline V gene (reference sequence). The CDR3 has 15 amino acids. The CDR3: CASSYLSTLSYEQYF. The CDR3, as DNA: TGTGCCAGCAGTTACCTCTCCACCCTCTCCTACGAGCAGTACTTC.

The chain links TRBV11-3 to TRBJ2-1; D might be TRBD1 (6 bases). The CDR3 runs 17 residues. Germline V gene sequence: CDR1 SGHNT, CDR2 YENEEA. V was trimmed by 1 base and J by 3 bases, leaving 16 bases between them. The CDR3 loop reads CASSLGGQGPFYNEQFF. CDR3 DNA sequence: TGTGCCAGCAGCTTAGGGGGGCAGGGGCCATTCTACAATGAGCAGTTCTTC.

V gene TRBV5-8 combines with J gene TRBJ1-1; D might be TRBD1 (6 bases). The CDR3 is 17 residues long. The V end was cut by 2 bases, the J end by 1 base, with 18 bases between. Germline loops: CDR1 SGHTS, CDR2 YDEGEE. The CDR3 nucleotides are TGTGCCAGCAGCTTTCCCGACCCGGACAGCTGGAACACTGAAGCTTTCTTT. Its translation: CASSFPDPDSWNTEAFF.

The genes are TRBV7-2 and TRBJ2-4; no clear D gene. From germline, CDR1 is SGHTA and CDR2 FQGNSA. The length of the CDR3 is 14 residues. Trimming removed 0 bases from V and 3 bases from J, with 6 bases in between. The CDR3 protein is CASSLAGVKNIQYF. Here the CDR3 DNA reads TGTGCCAGCAGCTTAGCGGGTGTCAAAAACATTCAGTACTTC.

V usage is TRBV30 and J usage is TRBJ1-2, with D perhaps matching TRBD1 (6 bases). Germline assignment: CDR1 GTSNPN and CDR2 SVGIG (reference sequence). This CDR3 region has 12 residues. V dropped 5 bases and J dropped 1 base, with 8 bases sitting between them. Here the CDR3 DNA reads TGTGCCTGGTGGACAGATAACTATGGCTACACCTTC. Translation gives CAWWTDNYGYTF. The whole variable domain, filled in from reference TRBV30 and TRBJ1-2, reads SQTIHQWPATLVQPVGSPLSLECTVEGTSNPNLYWYRQAAGRGLQLLFYSVGIGQISSEVPQNLSASRPQDRQFILSSKKLLLSDSGFYLCAWWTDNYGYTFGSGTRLTVV.

V is TRBV11-2 and J is TRBJ1-4; D is possibly TRBD1 (6 bases). This CDR3 comprises 15 residues. Germline CDR1 and CDR2: SGHAT and FQNNGV. V lost 6 bases to trimming and J lost 8 bases, with 19 bases between them. CDR3 nucleotide sequence: TGTGCCAGCAGTTTTGGGGGCACCAAACACGAAAAACTGTTTTTT. Residues: CASSFGGTKHEKLFF.

The J gene is TRBJ2-7, the V gene TRBV2; the D is unclear. The ends were cut back, 5 bases at V and 3 bases at J, with 5 bases in the middle. The CDR3 length is 11 residues. Germline assignment: CDR1 SNHLY and CDR2 FYNNEI. Here the CDR3 DNA reads TGTGCCAGCAGTACCTACTACGAGCAGTACTTC. This encodes CASSTYYEQYF.

J is TRBJ2-1 and V is TRBV10-3; 9 bases match TRBD2. This CDR3 contains 15 residues. Trimming cost V 5 bases and J 5 bases; bases outside gene matches: 7. Germline V lookup: CDR1 ENHRY, CDR2 SYGVKD. CDR3 residues: CAISPSGMTDNEQFF. CDR3 nucleotide sequence: TGTGCCATCAGTCCTAGCGGGATGACGGACAATGAGCAGTTCTTC.

The genes are TRBV19 and TRBJ1-1; 9 bases are a match to TRBD1. The ends lost 3 bases at V and 8 bases at J; junction bases unmatched: 16. Looked up from germline, CDR1 is LNHDA and CDR2 is SQIVND (reference sequence). CDR3 length: 17 amino acids. CDR3 in amino acids: CASSIRGQGVPFPEAFF. The CDR3 DNA reads TGTGCCAGTAGTATCCGGGGACAGGGTGTGCCCTTCCCCGAAGCTTTCTTT.

As DNA, the CDR3 is TGCGCCAGCAGCTTGTCCCTAGCGGGAGGTCAAGATACGCAGTATTTT. It codes for CASSLSLAGGQDTQYF. The chain recombines TRBV5-1 with TRBJ2-3, with 11 bases matching TRBD2. The germline V gene has CDR1 SGHRS and CDR2 YFSETQ. CDR3 length: 16 amino acids. Trimming removed 1 base from V and 5 bases from J; junction bases left unmatched: 6. Supplemented by reference TRBV5-1 and TRBJ2-3, the full variable domain reads KAGVTQTPRYLIKTRGQQVTLSCSPISGHRSVSWYQQTPGQGLQFLFEYFSETQRNKGNFPGRFSGRQFSNSRSEMNVSTLELGDSALYLCASSLSLAGGQDTQYFGPGTRLTVL.

This rearrangement joins TRBV2 to TRBJ1-1; 9 bases align to TRBD1. The junction had 4 bases not matched to a gene; V was cut back by 0 bases and J by 5 bases. CDR1 and CDR2 (germline): SNHLY, FYNNEI. The CDR3 totals 15 residues. For the CDR3, the DNA is TGTGCCAGCAGTGAAGCGGGACAGGGCAGGACTGAAGCTTTCTTT. It encodes CASSEAGQGRTEAFF. Full variable domain (missing parts from reference TRBV2 and TRBJ1-1): EPEVTQTPSHQVTQMGQEVILRCVPISNHLYFYWYRQILGQKVEFLVSFYNNEISEKSEIFDDQFSVERPDGSNFTLKIRSTKLEDSAMYFCASSEAGQGRTEAFFGQGTRLTVV.

The CDR3 DNA follows: TGCGCCAGCAGCTTGAGGACTAGCGGAAGCACAGATACGCAGTATTTT. It yields the protein CASSLRTSGSTDTQYF. The chain has TRBV5-1 and TRBJ2-3; 10 nucleotides agree with TRBD2. Looked up from germline, CDR1 is SGHRS and CDR2 is YFSETQ. V lost 1 base to trimming and J lost 0 bases; unmatched junction nucleotides: 2. This CDR3 is 16 amino acids long.

This sequence joins TRBV14 and TRBJ2-2; D call uncertain. The V end was cut by 5 bases, the J end by 7 bases, with 11 bases between. Germline V gene sequence: CDR1 SGHDN, CDR2 FVKESK. The CDR3 totals 13 residues. The CDR3 coding sequence is TGTGCCAGCAGCAGACCAGCCTTCGGGGAGCTGTTTTTT. This encodes CASSRPAFGELFF.

The chain recombines TRBV10-1 with TRBJ2-5; D unresolved. Trimming shortened V by 5 bases and J by 4 bases, and 17 bases separated the two germline ends. Germline values: CDR1 WNHNN, CDR2 SYGVQD (reference sequence). The CDR3 spans 15 residues. The CDR3 protein is CASSRAGEIGETQYF. The CDR3 bases are TGCGCCAGCAGTAGGGCAGGAGAAATCGGAGAGACCCAGTACTTC.

The genes are TRBV9 and TRBJ1-1; D remains ambiguous. Germline V lookup: CDR1 SGDLS, CDR2 YYNGEE. Deletions cut 4 bases from V and 4 bases from J, with 14 bases between. The CDR3 is 14 amino acids. The CDR3 region is CASSYKPQSTEAFF. CDR3 DNA: TGTGCCAGCAGCTACAAACCGCAGAGCACTGAAGCTTTCTTT.

The chain uses TRBV6-5 and TRBJ2-7; D is possibly TRBD2 (6 bases). The CDR3 has 15 residues. CDR1 MNHEY and CDR2 SVGAGI come from the germline V gene. Trimming removed 4 bases at V and 7 bases at J, with 20 bases between. In DNA form, the CDR3 reads TGTGCCAGCAGTTCACAACCGGGACTCCCTTCGGAGCAGTACTTC. This gives the protein CASSSQPGLPSEQYF.

The V call is TRBV7-8, the J call TRBJ2-3, with TRBD2 as a possible D gene (5 bases). CDR3 size: 15 residues. The V and J ends lost 4 bases and 0 bases respectively, with 11 bases between them. Germline V gene lookup returns CDR1 SGHVS and CDR2 FQNEAQ. The DNA of the CDR3 is TGTGCCAGCAGCTCAAGACCGGGGAGCACAGATACGCAGTATTTT. Its translation is CASSSRPGSTDTQYF. Drawing the rest from reference TRBV7-8 and TRBJ2-3, the complete variable domain is GAGVSQSPRYKVAKRGQDVALRCDPISGHVSLFWYQQALGQGPEFLTYFQNEAQLDKSGLPSDRFFAERPEGSVSTLKIQRTQQEDSAVYLCASSSRPGSTDTQYFGPGTRLTVL.

The gene calls are TRBV27 and TRBJ2-1; D is ambiguous. Per germline, CDR1 MNHEY and CDR2 SMNVEV (reference sequence). The CDR3 contains 14 residues. Trimming shortened V by 4 bases and J by 0 bases, and 7 bases separated the two germline ends. The CDR3 DNA is TGTGCCAGCAGTTGGGCTAGCTCCTACAATGAGCAGTTCTTC. It is translated as CASSWASSYNEQFF.

The chain links TRBV19 to TRBJ2-2; TRBD1 aligns across 10 bases. This CDR3 has 15 residues. Trimming removed 7 bases from V and 7 bases from J; junction bases left unmatched: 9. Germline assignment: CDR1 LNHDA and CDR2 SQIVND (reference sequence). This chain's CDR3 is CASMGQGSRLGELFF. DNA of the CDR3: TGTGCCAGTATGGGACAGGGGAGTAGGCTCGGGGAGCTGTTTTTT. The complete variable domain, with remaining parts taken from reference TRBV19 and TRBJ2-2, reads DGGITQSPKYLFRKEGQNVTLSCEQNLNHDAMYWYRQDPGQGLRLIYYSQIVNDFQKGDIAEGYSVSREKKESFPLTVTSAQKNPTAFYLCASMGQGSRLGELFFGEGSRLTVL.

The chain combines TRBV4-2 with TRBJ2-1; TRBD2 matches 9 bases. The V gene end was trimmed by 3 bases and the J gene end by 7 bases; junction bases not matched to a gene: 10. CDR1 and CDR2 from the germline V gene are LGHNA and YNFKEQ. The CDR3 has 16 amino acids. CDR3 nucleotides: TGTGCCAGCAGCCACCCCGGTGCGGGAGGGCCAAATGAGCAGTTCTTC. This translates into CASSHPGAGGPNEQFF.

This clone was detected only a few times. This sequence joins TRBV11-2 and TRBJ1-1, with D perhaps matching TRBD1 (6 bases). The CDR3 spans 16 residues. Trimming cost V 6 bases and J 7 bases, with 24 bases left between them. In germline, CDR1 is SGHAT, CDR2 FQNNGV. The CDR3 region is CASRSLPGESPIEAFF. In DNA form, the CDR3 reads TGTGCCAGCAGATCCCTCCCAGGGGAGAGCCCGATTGAAGCTTTCTTT.

The rearrangement joins TRBV5-1 to TRBJ1-1; 8 nucleotides align to TRBD1. V gave up 2 bases and J gave up 1 base; unmatched junction bases: 7. Germline V CDR1 and CDR2: SGHRS, YFSETQ. The CDR3 spans 16 residues. Here the CDR3 reads CASSLGQGVRNTEAFF. In DNA, the CDR3 is TGCGCCAGCAGCTTAGGACAGGGAGTTCGGAACACTGAAGCTTTCTTT.